The T cell receptor (beta chain) under discussion was sequenced for a study of beta chain features in type 1 diabetes. Study in general: Patients shared similar age, gender and cell yields with healthy donors. Study-wide results and limits: In every one of the four CD4+ subsets, TCRB CDR3s were moderately but significantly shorter in Type 1 diabetes patients. VDJ junctions from patients with type 1 diabetes contained fewer insertions and more deletions.

Reverse transcribing all isolated RNA meant expressed TCRB transcripts were sequenced. Libraries were prepared by immunoSEQ multiplex PCR; TCRdb keeps only in-frame clonotypes and omits some of them. The sample holds under 350,000 clones, approximately 25% seen once. The CDR3 covers 13 residues. Germline values: CDR1 MGHDK, CDR2 SYGVNS. Losses at the gene ends were 6 bases for V and 3 bases for J; bases not matched to a gene: 2. This clone was found a few times. The antigen remains undetermined. A CD45RO/CCR7/CD25/CD127/CD95/CD27 panel sorted naive, central memory, regulatory and stem cell-like memory CD4+ cells.

The chain links TRBV25-1 to TRBJ1-1, with 9 bases identical to TRBD1. This receptor was obtained from a woman younger than 45 with type 1 diabetes. Material: naive CD4+ T cells from blood. Written as DNA, the CDR3 is TGTGCCAGCAGCCGGACAGGGGACACTGAAGCTTTCTTT. Protein product: CASSRTGDTEAFF.